This T cell receptor beta chain is from a study of T-cell reconstitution after alpha-beta-depleted transplantation in children. This CDR3 region has 16 residues. Germline values: CDR1 KGHSH, CDR2 LQKENI. With 1 base removed from V and 9 bases from J, the gap between germline ends came to 19 bases. During its preparation, the TCRbeta library received unique molecular identifiers. MiXCR, run by TCRdb on the PCR reads, gives a single entry per CDR3 protein. The table shows about 640,000 distinct CDR3 sequences, with roughly 13% occurring only once. This clonotype was sampled from a male patient younger than 18 who had a stem cell transplant for acute myeloid leukemia, so the T cells may come from the graft donor. The input for sequencing was PBMCs, mostly from graft donor cells, taken 360 days after TCRalphabeta/CD19-depleted stem cell transplant. This rearrangement joins TRBV18 to TRBJ2-1; TRBD1 is a possible D gene (6 bases). CDR3 sequence (DNA): TGTGCCAGCTCACCACGCAACACTAGGGGGATCGGTGAGCAGTTCTTC. It yields the protein CASSPRNTRGIGEQFF.